Following are 17 T cell receptor beta chains from one sample sequenced in a study of shared clonotypes between healthy human individuals. Method: immunoSEQ multiplex PCR; TCRdb's copy keeps in-frame clones and lacks some. The sample carries 2 million to 2.5 million clones, approximately 93% recorded once. Sequenced: naive CD4+ T cells from PBMCs. This sample's subset: CD45RA+ positively selected. These receptors were taken from a man younger than 35 in good health. Some clones in this sample may be carry-over from other donors' samples.

The chain has TRBV7-2 and TRBJ1-1; TRBD1 agrees at 9 bases. J was trimmed by 1 base and V by 5 bases; bases with no gene match: 14. Germline V gene lookup returns CDR1 SGHTA and CDR2 FQGNSA. CDR3 length: 18 residues. The CDR3 DNA is TGTGCCAGCAGCACGCGAAGTGGGACAGGGAGGAGGAACACTGAAGCTTTCTTT. It is translated as CASSTRSGTGRRNTEAFF.

CDR3 sequence (DNA): TGTGCCAGCAGCATAACAGGGTTCTCTGGGGCCAACGTCCTGACTTTC. Protein product: CASSITGFSGANVLTF. The genes are TRBV11-2 and TRBJ2-6, with D possibly being TRBD1 (6 bases). V lost 5 bases and J 0 bases, leaving 11 bases between the germline ends. The length of the CDR3 is 16 residues. Germline V gene sequence: CDR1 SGHAT, CDR2 FQNNGV.

The chain joins TRBV2 to TRBJ2-1; D perhaps matches TRBD2 (6 bases). The CDR3 is 14 residues long. The V end was cut by 6 bases, the J end by 7 bases, with 16 bases between. Germline V gene sequence: CDR1 SNHLY, CDR2 FYNNEI. The CDR3 spells CASRLSGLGNEQFF. The CDR3 region has the DNA TGTGCCAGCAGACTAAGCGGGTTGGGGAATGAGCAGTTCTTC.

J is TRBJ2-7 and V is TRBV7-8; no clear D gene. CDR3 length: 11 amino acids. With 4 bases removed from V and 8 bases from J, the gap between germline ends came to 9 bases. Looked up from germline, CDR1 is SGHVS and CDR2 is FQNEAQ. The CDR3 nucleotides are TGTGCCAGCAGCTCTGGTTTAAAGCAGTACTTC. Its translation is CASSSGLKQYF.

This clone was observed a single time. The rearrangement links TRBV13 to TRBJ2-5, with 11 bases lining up with TRBD2. CDR3 length equals 15 residues. The germline V gene encodes CDR1 PRHDT and CDR2 FYEKMQ (reference sequence). With 3 bases clipped from V and 5 bases from J, the junction kept 5 bases outside the gene matches. The CDR3 sequence is CASSFRIAGGETQYF. The CDR3 bases are TGTGCCAGCAGCTTTCGAATAGCGGGAGGGGAGACCCAGTACTTC.

The chain uses TRBV29-1 and TRBJ2-2; 14 nucleotides align to TRBD2. The junction had 8 bases not matched to a gene; V was cut back by 5 bases and J by 6 bases. This CDR3 has 16 amino acids. Germline lookup yields CDR1 SQVTM and CDR2 ANQGSEA. Here the CDR3 DNA reads TGCAGCGTTAGGACTAGCGGGAGGATCGGGTCCGGGGAGCTGTTTTTT. It codes for CSVRTSGRIGSGELFF.

As for this clone: Other DNA variants within this sample encode the same CDR3. The V and J genes are TRBV7-3 and TRBJ2-2; the D is unclear. V lost 5 bases, J lost 2 bases, and 6 bases lay in between. Per the germline V gene, CDR1 is SGHTA and CDR2 is FQGTGA. The CDR3 runs 13 residues. The CDR3 coding sequence is TGTGCCAGCAGCCCGAGTAACACCGGGGAGCTGTTTTTT. Translated: CASSPSNTGELFF.

The V and J genes are TRBV30 and TRBJ1-5, with D uncertain. Between the trimmed V and J ends, which lost 4 bases and 0 bases, there was a span of 10 bases. The CDR3 is made up of 14 amino acids. Germline V gives CDR1 GTSNPN, CDR2 SVGIG (reference sequence). The CDR3, as DNA: TGTGCCTGGAATGGGGTAAATAGCAATCAGCCCCAGCATTTT. Translating gives CAWNGVNSNQPQHF.

This clone was detected only once. This chain joins TRBV29-1 and TRBJ2-5, with D possibly matching TRBD1 (5 bases). In germline, CDR1 is SQVTM, CDR2 ANQGSEA. The CDR3 has 11 residues. Trimming shortened V by 6 bases and J by 5 bases, and 10 bases separated the two germline ends. CDR3 loop: CSVTGWETQYF. In nucleotides, the CDR3 is TGCAGCGTCACAGGTTGGGAGACCCAGTACTTC.

The chain combines TRBV19 with TRBJ1-2, with TRBD1 matching over 8 bases. CDR1 and CDR2 from the germline V gene are LNHDA and SQIVND (reference sequence). The length of the CDR3 is 18 residues. V was pared by 4 bases and J by 4 bases, with 17 bases of the junction left unmatched. This CDR3 is CASSTHLGQAISLYGYTF. The CDR3 DNA sequence: TGTGCCAGTAGTACCCACCTGGGACAGGCGATCTCTCTCTATGGCTACACCTTC. Based on the CDR3 plus reference TRBV19 and TRBJ1-2, the full variable domain is DGGITQSPKYLFRKEGQNVTLSCEQNLNHDAMYWYRQDPGQGLRLIYYSQIVNDFQKGDIAEGYSVSREKKESFPLTVTSAQKNPTAFYLCASSTHLGQAISLYGYTFGSGTRLTVV.

The chain combines TRBV15 with TRBJ2-7, with D maybe TRBD1 (5 bases). The CDR3 is made up of 15 amino acids. The germline V and J ends were trimmed by 2 bases and 3 bases, with 14 bases remaining between them. In germline, CDR1 is LNHNV, CDR2 YYDKDF (reference sequence). The CDR3 DNA is TGTGCCACCAGCAGACAACTACAGGTGAACTACGAGCAGTACTTC. Its translation: CATSRQLQVNYEQYF.

This chain connects TRBV14 to TRBJ2-5, with D possibly matching TRBD2 (5 bases). Germline V lookup: CDR1 SGHDN, CDR2 FVKESK. The CDR3 contains 14 residues. V was cut by 1 base and J by 5 bases, with 11 bases left in between. CDR3 in amino acids: CASSQGRRRETQYF. In DNA form, the CDR3 reads TGTGCCAGCAGCCAAGGGCGAAGGAGGGAGACCCAGTACTTC.

The rearrangement uses TRBV19 and TRBJ2-2, with 9 bases aligning to TRBD2. Germline CDR1 LNHDA, CDR2 SQIVND (reference sequence). J lost 4 bases, V lost 1 base, and 1 base had no gene match. The CDR3 consists of 15 residues. The CDR3: CASSIGGRGTGELFF. Here the CDR3 DNA reads TGTGCCAGTAGTATAGGCGGGAGGGGCACCGGGGAGCTGTTTTTT.

The chain recombines TRBV7-2 with TRBJ2-7; 8 positions agree with TRBD1. The ends lost 5 bases at V and 2 bases at J; junction bases unmatched: 2. CDR1 and CDR2 (germline): SGHTA, FQGNSA. The CDR3 contains 13 residues. CDR3 bases: TGTGCCAGCAGCATACAGGGGGCCTACGAGCAGTACTTC. It yields the protein CASSIQGAYEQYF.

The chain employs TRBV29-1 and TRBJ2-1; TRBD2 agrees at 12 bases. The junction had 5 bases not matched to a gene; V was cut back by 7 bases and J by 1 base. CDR3 length equals 15 residues. Germline V gives CDR1 SQVTM, CDR2 ANQGSEA. DNA of the CDR3: TGCAGCGGACTAGCGGGAGAGAGGTCCTACAATGAGCAGTTCTTC. The encoded protein is CSGLAGERSYNEQFF.

The chain is built from TRBV30 and TRBJ1-1, with D tentatively TRBD1 (6 bases). Trimming pared 5 bases from V and 11 bases from J, leaving 30 bases between. The CDR3 is made up of 16 amino acids. Germline CDR1 reads GTSNPN; CDR2 reads SVGIG (reference sequence). This CDR3 reads CAWGPGQGRGGWSAFF. Written as DNA, the CDR3 is TGTGCCTGGGGACCGGGTCAGGGGCGGGGTGGTTGGTCGGCTTTCTTT.

As concerns this clone: Other DNA variants within this sample encode the same CDR3. In DNA, the CDR3 is TGCGCCAGCAGCTTGACGAGCACAGATACGCAGTATTTT. This gives the protein CASSLTSTDTQYF. The chain is built from TRBV5-1 and TRBJ2-3; unclear D gene. The V gene lost 1 base and the J gene lost 0 bases, with 3 bases spanning the gap. The germline gives CDR1 SGHRS, CDR2 YFSETQ. The CDR3 sequence is 13 residues long.